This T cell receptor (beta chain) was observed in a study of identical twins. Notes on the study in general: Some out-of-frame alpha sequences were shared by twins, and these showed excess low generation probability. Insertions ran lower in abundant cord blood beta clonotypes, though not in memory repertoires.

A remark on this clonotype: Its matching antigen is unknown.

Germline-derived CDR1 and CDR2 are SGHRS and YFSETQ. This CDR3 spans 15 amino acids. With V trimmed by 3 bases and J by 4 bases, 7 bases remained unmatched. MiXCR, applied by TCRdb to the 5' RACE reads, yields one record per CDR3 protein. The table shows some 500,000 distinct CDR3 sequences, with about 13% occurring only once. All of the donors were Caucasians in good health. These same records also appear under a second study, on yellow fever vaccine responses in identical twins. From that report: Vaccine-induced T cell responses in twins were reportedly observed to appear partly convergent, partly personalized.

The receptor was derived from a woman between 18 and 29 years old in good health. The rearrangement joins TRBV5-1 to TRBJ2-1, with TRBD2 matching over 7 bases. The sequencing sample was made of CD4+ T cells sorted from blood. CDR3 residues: CASSSQAGLYNEQFF. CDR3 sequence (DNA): TGCGCCAGCAGCTCACAAGCGGGGTTGTACAATGAGCAGTTCTTC.